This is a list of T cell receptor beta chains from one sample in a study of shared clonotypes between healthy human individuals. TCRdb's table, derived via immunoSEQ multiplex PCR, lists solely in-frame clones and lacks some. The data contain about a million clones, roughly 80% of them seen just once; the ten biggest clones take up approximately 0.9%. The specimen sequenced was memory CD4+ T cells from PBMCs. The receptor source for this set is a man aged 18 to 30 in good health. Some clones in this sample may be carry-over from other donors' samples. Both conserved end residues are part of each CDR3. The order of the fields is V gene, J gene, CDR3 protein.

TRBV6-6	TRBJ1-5	CASSRAREPQHF
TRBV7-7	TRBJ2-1	CASSSEGNEQFF
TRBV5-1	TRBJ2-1	CASSLGSSGRVNEQFF
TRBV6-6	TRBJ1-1	CASSPPGPNTEAFF
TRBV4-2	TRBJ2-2	CASSQDLTGIGELFF
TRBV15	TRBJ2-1	CATSRGGASVPNEQFF
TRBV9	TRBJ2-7	CASSPRTRGDWEQYF
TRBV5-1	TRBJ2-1	CASSLGYKVVSKTYNEQFF
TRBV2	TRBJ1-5	CASSDGTRNQPQHF
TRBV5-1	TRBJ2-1	CASSLVALTYNEQFF
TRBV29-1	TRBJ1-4	CSVLVSDEKLFF
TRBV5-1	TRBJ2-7	CASSLVRLGPGTGGFEQYF
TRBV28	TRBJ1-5	CASIGSNQPQHF
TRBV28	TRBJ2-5	CASQKQGTQYF
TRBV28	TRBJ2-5	CASTEEETQYF
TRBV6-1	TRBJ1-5	CASSEPGAPGQPQHF
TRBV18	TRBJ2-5	CASSPRSGGETQYF
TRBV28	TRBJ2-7	CASRGTGKYEQYF
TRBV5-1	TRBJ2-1	CASSGQGNSYNEQFF
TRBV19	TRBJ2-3	CASSIGGGTDTQYF
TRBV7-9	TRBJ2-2	CASSPLAGDTGELFF
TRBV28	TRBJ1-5	CASSLTIQPQHF
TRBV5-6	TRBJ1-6	CASSFRISYNSPLHF
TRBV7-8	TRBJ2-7	CASSSGRFYEQYF
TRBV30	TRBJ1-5	CAWSFGTGDQPQHF
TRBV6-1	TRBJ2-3	CASSELLTSGLSTDTQYF
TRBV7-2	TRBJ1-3	CASNGHSSGNTIYF
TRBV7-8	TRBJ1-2	CASSPGAGGATPDTF
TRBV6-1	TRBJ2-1	CASSEGGSRLRGEQFF
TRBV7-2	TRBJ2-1	CASSPRQGSGNEQFF
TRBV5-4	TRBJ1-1	CASSATPRGAEAFF
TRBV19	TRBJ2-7	CASSRGQISYEQYF
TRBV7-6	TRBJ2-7	CASSLDQGYEQYF
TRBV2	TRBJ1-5	CASSVRGRLREPQHF
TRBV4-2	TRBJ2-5	CASSQVRAGGAETQYF
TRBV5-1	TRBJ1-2	CASSLGTDYGYTF
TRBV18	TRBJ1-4	CASSTSNEKLFF
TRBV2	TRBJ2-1	CASTYPYNEQFF
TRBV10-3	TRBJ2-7	CAISESAATYEQYF
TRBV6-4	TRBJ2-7	CASSGFYEQYF
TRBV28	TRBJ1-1	CASSRRDSVNTEAFF
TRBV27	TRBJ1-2	CASSFQGSYGYTF
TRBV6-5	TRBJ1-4	CASSYIGQGGSEKLFF
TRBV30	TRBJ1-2	CAWSRLLVGGPYGYTF
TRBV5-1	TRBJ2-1	CASSLFRGRETYNEQFF
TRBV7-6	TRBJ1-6	CASSSGTANSPLHF
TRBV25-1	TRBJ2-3	CASSDPGGADTQYF
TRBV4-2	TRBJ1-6	CASSLDGTSPLHF